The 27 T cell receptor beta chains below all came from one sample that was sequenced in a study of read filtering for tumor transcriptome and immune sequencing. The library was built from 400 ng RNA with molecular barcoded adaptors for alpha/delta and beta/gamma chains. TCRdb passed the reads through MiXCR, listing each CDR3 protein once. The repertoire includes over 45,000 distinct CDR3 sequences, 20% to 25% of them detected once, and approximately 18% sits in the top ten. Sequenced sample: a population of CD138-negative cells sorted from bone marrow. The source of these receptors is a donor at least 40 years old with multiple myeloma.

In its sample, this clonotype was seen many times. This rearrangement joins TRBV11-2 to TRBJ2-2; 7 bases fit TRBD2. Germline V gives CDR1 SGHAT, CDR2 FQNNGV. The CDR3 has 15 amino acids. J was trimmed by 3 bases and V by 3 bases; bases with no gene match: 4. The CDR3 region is CASSLGGGDTGELFF. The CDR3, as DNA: TGTGCCAGCAGCTTGGGGGGAGGGGACACCGGGGAGCTGTTTTTT.

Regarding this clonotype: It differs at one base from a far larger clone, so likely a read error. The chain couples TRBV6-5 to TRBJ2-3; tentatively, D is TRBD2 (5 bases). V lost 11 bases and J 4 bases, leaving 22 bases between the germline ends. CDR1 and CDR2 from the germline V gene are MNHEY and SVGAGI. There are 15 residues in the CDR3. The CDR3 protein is CACQLEIQHPDTQYF. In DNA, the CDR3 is TGTGCCTGCCAACTAGAAATCCAACACCCAGATACGCAGTATTTT.

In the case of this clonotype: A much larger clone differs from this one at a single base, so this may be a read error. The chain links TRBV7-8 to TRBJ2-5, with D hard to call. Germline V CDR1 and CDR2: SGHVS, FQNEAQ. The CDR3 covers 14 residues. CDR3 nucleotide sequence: TGTGCCGGCAGCTCGAACAGCTTACAAGAGACCCAGTACTTC. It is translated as CAGSSNSLQETQYF.

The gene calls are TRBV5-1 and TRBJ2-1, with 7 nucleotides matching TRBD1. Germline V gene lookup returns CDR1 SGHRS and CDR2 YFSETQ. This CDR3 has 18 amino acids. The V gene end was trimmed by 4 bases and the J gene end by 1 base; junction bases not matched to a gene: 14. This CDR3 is CASSLLFQQGRSYNEQFF. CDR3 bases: TGCGCCAGCAGCCTACTCTTCCAACAGGGGCGTTCCTACAATGAGCAGTTCTTC.

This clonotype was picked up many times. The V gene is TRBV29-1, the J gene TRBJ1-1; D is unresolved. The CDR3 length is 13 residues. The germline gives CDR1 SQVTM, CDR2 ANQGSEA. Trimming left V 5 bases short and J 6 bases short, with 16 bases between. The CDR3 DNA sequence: TGCAGCGTTCAGACATCCAGAAACCCTGAAGCTTTCTTT. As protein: CSVQTSRNPEAFF.

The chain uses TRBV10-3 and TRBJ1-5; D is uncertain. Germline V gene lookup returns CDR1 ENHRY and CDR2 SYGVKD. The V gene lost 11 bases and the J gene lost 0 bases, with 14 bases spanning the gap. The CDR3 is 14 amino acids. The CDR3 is CAFSPTYSNQPQHF. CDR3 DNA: TGTGCCTTCTCTCCCACCTATAGCAATCAGCCCCAGCATTTT.

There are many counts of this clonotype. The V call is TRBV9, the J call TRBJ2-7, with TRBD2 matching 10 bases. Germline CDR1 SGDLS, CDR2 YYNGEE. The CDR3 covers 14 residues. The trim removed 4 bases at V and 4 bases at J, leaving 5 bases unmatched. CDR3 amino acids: CASSPRLAGYEQYF. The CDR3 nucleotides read TGTGCCAGCAGCCCACGACTAGCGGGTTACGAGCAGTACTTC.

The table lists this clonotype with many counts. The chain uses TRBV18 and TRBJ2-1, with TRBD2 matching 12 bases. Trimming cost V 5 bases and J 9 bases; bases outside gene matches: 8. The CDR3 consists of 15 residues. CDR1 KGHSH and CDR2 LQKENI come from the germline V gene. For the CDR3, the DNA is TGTGCCAGCTCAATCCCTAGCGGGAGGGCCATTGAGCAGTTCTTC. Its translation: CASSIPSGRAIEQFF.

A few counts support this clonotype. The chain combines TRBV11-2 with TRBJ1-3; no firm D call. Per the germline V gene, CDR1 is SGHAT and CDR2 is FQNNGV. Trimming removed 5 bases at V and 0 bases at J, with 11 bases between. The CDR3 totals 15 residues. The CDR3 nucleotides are TGTGCCAGCAGCCCCGTTTCATACTCTGGAAACACCATATATTTT. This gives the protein CASSPVSYSGNTIYF.

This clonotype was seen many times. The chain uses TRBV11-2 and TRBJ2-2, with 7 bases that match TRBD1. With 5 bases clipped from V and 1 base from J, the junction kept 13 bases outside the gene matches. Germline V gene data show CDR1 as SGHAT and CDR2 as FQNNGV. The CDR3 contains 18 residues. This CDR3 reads CASSPLRQGILNTGELFF. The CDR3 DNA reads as TGTGCCAGCAGCCCTCTTAGACAGGGAATCCTGAACACCGGGGAGCTGTTTTTT.

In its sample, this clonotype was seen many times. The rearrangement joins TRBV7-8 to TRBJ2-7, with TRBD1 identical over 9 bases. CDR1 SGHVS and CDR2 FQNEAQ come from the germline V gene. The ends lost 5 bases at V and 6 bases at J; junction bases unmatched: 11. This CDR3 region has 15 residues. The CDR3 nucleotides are TGTGCCAGCAGCAAAAACCCGGGACAGGGAGTCGAGCAGTACTTC. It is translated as CASSKNPGQGVEQYF.

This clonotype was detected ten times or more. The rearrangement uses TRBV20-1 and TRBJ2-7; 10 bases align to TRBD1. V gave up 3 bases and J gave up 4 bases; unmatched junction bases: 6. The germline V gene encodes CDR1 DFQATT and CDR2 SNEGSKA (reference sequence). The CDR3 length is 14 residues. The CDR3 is CSASTGTGAYEQYF. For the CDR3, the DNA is TGCAGTGCTAGTACCGGGACAGGGGCGTACGAGCAGTACTTC.

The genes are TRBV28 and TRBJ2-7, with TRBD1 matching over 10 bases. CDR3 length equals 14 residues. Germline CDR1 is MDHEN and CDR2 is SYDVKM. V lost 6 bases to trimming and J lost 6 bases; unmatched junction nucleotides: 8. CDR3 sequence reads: CASRQADRGREQYF. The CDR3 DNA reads TGTGCCAGCAGACAAGCCGACAGGGGGCGCGAGCAGTACTTC.

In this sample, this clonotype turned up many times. The CDR3 sequence is CASSYGLAEPSSYNEQFF. Written as DNA, the CDR3 is TGCGCCAGCAGTTACGGACTAGCGGAGCCGAGCTCCTACAATGAGCAGTTCTTC. The chain is built from TRBV5-1 and TRBJ2-1; TRBD2 matches at 10 bases. The length of the CDR3 is 18 residues. The germline gives CDR1 SGHRS, CDR2 YFSETQ. Losses at the gene ends were 5 bases for V and 0 bases for J; bases not matched to a gene: 11.

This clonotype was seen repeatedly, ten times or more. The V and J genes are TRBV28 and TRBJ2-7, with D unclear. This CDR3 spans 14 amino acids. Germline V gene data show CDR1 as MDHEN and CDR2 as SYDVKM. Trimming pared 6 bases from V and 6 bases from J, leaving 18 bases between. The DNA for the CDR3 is TGTGCCAGCAGCCTCGTTTCGAACTCGGGCGAGCAGTACTTC. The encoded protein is CASSLVSNSGEQYF.

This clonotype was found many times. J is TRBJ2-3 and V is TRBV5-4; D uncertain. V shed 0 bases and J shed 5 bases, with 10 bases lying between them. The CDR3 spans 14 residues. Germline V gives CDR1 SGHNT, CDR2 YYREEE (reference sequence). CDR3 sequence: CASSLGVREDTQYF. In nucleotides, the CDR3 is TGTGCCAGCAGCTTGGGAGTTAGGGAAGATACGCAGTATTTT.

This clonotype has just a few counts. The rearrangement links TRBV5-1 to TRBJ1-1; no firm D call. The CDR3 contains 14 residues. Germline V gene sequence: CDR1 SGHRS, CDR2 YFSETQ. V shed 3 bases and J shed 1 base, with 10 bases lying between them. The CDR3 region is CASSSQVENTEAFF. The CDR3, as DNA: TGCGCCAGCAGCTCGCAGGTGGAGAACACTGAAGCTTTCTTT.

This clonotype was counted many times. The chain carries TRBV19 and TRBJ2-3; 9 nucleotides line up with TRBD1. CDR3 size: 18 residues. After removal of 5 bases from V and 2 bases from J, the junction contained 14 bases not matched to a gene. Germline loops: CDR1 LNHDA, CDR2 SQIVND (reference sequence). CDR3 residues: CASSSDRGVVKPTDTQYF. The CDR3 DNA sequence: TGTGCCAGTAGTTCGGACAGGGGCGTCGTCAAACCCACAGATACGCAGTATTTT.

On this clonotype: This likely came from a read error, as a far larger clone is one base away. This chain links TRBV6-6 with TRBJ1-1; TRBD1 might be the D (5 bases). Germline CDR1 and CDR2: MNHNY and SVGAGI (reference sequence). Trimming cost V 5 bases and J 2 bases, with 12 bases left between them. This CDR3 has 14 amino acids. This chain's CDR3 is CASSHPGHNTEAFF. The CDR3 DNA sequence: TGTGCCAGCAGTCACCCCGGACATAACACTGAAGCTTTCTTT.

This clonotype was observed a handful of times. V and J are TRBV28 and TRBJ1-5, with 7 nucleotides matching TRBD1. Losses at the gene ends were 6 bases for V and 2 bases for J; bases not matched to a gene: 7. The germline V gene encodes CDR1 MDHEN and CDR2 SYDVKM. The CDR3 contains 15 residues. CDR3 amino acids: CASRPLGQGNQPQHF. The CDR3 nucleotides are TGTGCCAGCAGACCCCTCGGACAGGGCAATCAGCCCCAGCATTTT.

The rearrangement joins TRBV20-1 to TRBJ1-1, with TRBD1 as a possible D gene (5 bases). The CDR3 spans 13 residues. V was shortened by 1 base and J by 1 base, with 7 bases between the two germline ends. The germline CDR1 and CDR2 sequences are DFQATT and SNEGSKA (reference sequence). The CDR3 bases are TGCAGTGCTAGAGGGGGGGAGAACACTGAAGCTTTCTTT. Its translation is CSARGGENTEAFF.

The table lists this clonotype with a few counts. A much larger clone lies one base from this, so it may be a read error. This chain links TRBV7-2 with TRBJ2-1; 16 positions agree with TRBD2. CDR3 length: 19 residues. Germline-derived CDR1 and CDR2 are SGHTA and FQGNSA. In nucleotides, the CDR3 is TGTGCCAGCAGCCCGCGGGGACTAGCGGGGGGGAGCGGTTACAATGAGCAGCTCTTC. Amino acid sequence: CASSPRGLAGGSGYNEQLF.

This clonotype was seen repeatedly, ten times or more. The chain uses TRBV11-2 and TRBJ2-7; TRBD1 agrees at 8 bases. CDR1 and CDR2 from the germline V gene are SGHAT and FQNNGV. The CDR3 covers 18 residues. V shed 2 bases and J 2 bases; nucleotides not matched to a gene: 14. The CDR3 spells CASSLRLGRQGFTYEQYF. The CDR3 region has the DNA TGTGCCAGCAGCTTACGTTTGGGGCGACAGGGGTTTACCTACGAGCAGTACTTC.

The DNA of the CDR3 is TGTGCCAGCAGCGTATCTGGAGTTGGGGCCTACAATGAGCAGTTCTTC. Translated, it gives CASSVSGVGAYNEQFF. The rearrangement uses TRBV12-3 or TRBV12-4 and TRBJ2-1, with D unclear. V shed 6 bases and J shed 2 bases, with 17 bases lying between them. The CDR3 sequence is 16 residues long.

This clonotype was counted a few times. CDR3 in DNA: TGCGCCAGCAGCCAAGAGGGACGGTCTCAAGAGACCCAGTACTTC. It encodes CASSQEGRSQETQYF. The chain combines TRBV4-1 with TRBJ2-5, with D tentatively TRBD1 or TRBD2 (5 bases each). Germline loops: CDR1 MGHRA, CDR2 YSYEKL. This CDR3 comprises 15 residues. The V end was cut by 0 bases, the J end by 2 bases, with 10 bases between.

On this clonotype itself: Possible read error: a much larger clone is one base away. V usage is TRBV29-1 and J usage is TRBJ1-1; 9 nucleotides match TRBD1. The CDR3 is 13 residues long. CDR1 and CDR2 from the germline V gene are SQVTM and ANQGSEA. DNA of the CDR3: TGCCGCGTCGGACAGGGGCGGTTAACTGAAGCTTTCTTT. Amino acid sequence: CRVGQGRLTEAFF.

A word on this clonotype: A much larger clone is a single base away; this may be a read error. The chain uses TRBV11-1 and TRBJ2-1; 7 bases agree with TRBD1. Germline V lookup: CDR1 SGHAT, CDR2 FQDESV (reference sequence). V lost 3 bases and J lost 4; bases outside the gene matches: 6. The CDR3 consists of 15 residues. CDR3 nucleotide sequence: TGTGCCAGCAGCTTCCGGGGCAGGGGGTACAATGAGCAGTTCTTC. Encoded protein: CASSFRGRGYNEQFF.